Listed below are T cell receptor beta chains from one sample, sequenced in a study of PD-1 blockade in classical Hodgkin lymphoma. Using immunoSEQ multiplex PCR, the repertoire was profiled, and TCRdb retains in-frame clones only, with some absent. The sample lists about 35,000 clones; around 89% were seen once. Sequencing was carried out using CD4+ T cells from blood. These receptors originate from a human donor with classical Hodgkin lymphoma. The CDR3 runs from the conserved cysteine through the conserved F or W. The D gene is left open where the match is weak. The listing skips clone size in some rows; elsewhere it reads once, few, many or a size class.

cdr3_aa cdr3_nt d_call j_call clone_size v_call
CASSPGDRRTYEQYF TGTGCCAGCAGCCCGGGAGACAGGCGGACCTACGAGCAGTACTTC . TRBJ2-7 . TRBV5-4
CASSYMNTEAFF TGTGCCAGCAGTTACATGAACACTGAAGCTTTCTTT . TRBJ1-1 . TRBV6-5
CASGYGTINQPQHF TGTGCTAGTGGTTACGGCACAATCAATCAGCCCCAGCATTTT . TRBJ1-5 once TRBV12-5
CASSYDREWLGTEAFF TGTGCCAGCAGCTATGACAGGGAGTGGTTGGGCACTGAAGCTTTCTTT TRBD1 TRBJ1-1 once TRBV7-2
CASSWTTGSSYEQYF TGTGCCAGCAGCTGGACGACAGGAAGCTCCTACGAGCAGTACTTC . TRBJ2-7 . TRBV11-2
CASRRSARPDEKLFF TGTGCCAGCAGAAGGTCCGCGAGGCCCGATGAAAAACTGTTTTTT . TRBJ1-4 . TRBV7-2
CASSLAGSSYEQYF TGCGCCAGCAGCCTTGCCGGCAGCTCCTACGAGCAGTACTTC . TRBJ2-7 once TRBV4-3
CAIRGLLGELFF TGTGCCATTCGTGGACTCCTCGGGGAGCTGTTTTTT . TRBJ2-2 . TRBV28
CASSESQGVYGYTF TGTGCCAGCAGTGAGTCGCAGGGGGTTTATGGCTACACCTTC TRBD1 TRBJ1-2 few TRBV6-1
CATSRDRDYEQYF TGTGCCACCAGCAGAGATCGGGATTACGAGCAGTACTTC . TRBJ2-7 . TRBV15
CASSLSTSGIRTGELFF TGTGCCAGCAGCTTATCAACTAGCGGGATTCGGACCGGGGAGCTGTTTTTT TRBD2 TRBJ2-2 once TRBV5-4
CAWSAVYRGHSGNTIYF TGTGCCTGGAGTGCAGTATACAGGGGCCACTCTGGAAACACCATATATTTT TRBD1 TRBJ1-3 . TRBV30
CASSPGQKFYEQYF TGTGCCAGCTCACCGGGACAGAAGTTCTACGAGCAGTACTTC TRBD1 TRBJ2-7 . TRBV18
CASITGTRNTGELFF TGTGCCAGCATTACCGGGACTAGGAACACCGGGGAGCTGTTTTTT TRBD2 TRBJ2-2 . TRBV6-1
CASSPTENQPQHF TGTGCCAGCTCACCCACGGAGAATCAGCCCCAGCATTTT . TRBJ1-5 . TRBV18
CASSLSIGHIQHF TGTGCCAGCAGCTTATCCATCGGACATATCCAGCATTTT . TRBJ1-5 few TRBV7-3
CASSRTANEKLFF TGTGCCAGCAGTCGGACAGCTAATGAAAAACTGTTTTTT . TRBJ1-4 . TRBV7-9
CASSIDLVSVGSFF TGTGCCAGTAGTATAGATCTAGTTTCTGTCGGGAGCTTCTTC . TRBJ2-1 . TRBV19
CASKTLYKGGTEAFF TGCGCCAGCAAGACATTGTATAAGGGGGGGACTGAAGCTTTCTTT . TRBJ1-1 . TRBV10-2
CASSEPGFGTEAFF TGTGCCAGCAGTGAACCAGGGTTTGGCACTGAAGCTTTCTTT . TRBJ1-1 . TRBV6-1
CASSFRANSNQPQHF TGTGCCAGCAGTTTTCGGGCTAATAGCAATCAGCCCCAGCATTTT . TRBJ1-5 . TRBV28
CASSPFPGRSEQFF TGTGCCAGCTCACCATTTCCCGGGAGAAGTGAGCAGTTCTTC . TRBJ2-1 once TRBV18
CASTRGLNTEAFF TGTGCCAGCACACGGGGGTTGAACACTGAAGCTTTCTTT . TRBJ1-1 . TRBV2
CASKTGVRQPQHF TGTGCCAGCAAGACAGGGGTCCGTCAGCCCCAGCATTTT TRBD1 TRBJ1-5 . TRBV28
CATRPAGRFYNEQFF TGTGCCACCAGGCCGGCAGGTCGGTTCTACAATGAGCAGTTCTTC . TRBJ2-1 . TRBV15
CASSMLTGGDSPLHF TGTGCCAGTAGTATGCTCACAGGGGGCGATTCACCCCTCCACTTT TRBD1 TRBJ1-6 . TRBV19
CASSVDMLRSLGGLCF TGTGCCAGCAGCGTAGATATGCTTCGGTCCCTCGGGGGGCTATGCTTC . TRBJ1-2 . TRBV9
CASSLAFSTSGGPDTQYF TGCGCCAGCAGCTTGGCCTTTTCGACTAGCGGGGGTCCAGATACGCAGTATTTT TRBD2 TRBJ2-3 . TRBV5-1
CSGTMTGTNEKLFF TGCAGCGGCACCATGACAGGGACAAATGAAAAACTGTTTTTT TRBD1 TRBJ1-4 . TRBV29-1
CASSLEQAGEAFF TGTGCCAGCAGCTTAGAGCAGGCGGGGGAAGCTTTCTTT . TRBJ1-1 few TRBV11-1
CSARRGETQYF TGCAGTGCTAGGAGGGGTGAGACCCAGTACTTC . TRBJ2-5 . TRBV20-1
CASSKGGGIAFF TGTGCCAGCAGTAAAGGAGGTGGAATAGCTTTCTTT . TRBJ1-1 . TRBV28
CASRESADRVNSPLHF TGTGCCAGTAGGGAAAGTGCGGACAGGGTTAATTCACCCCTCCACTTT TRBD1 TRBJ1-6 . TRBV19
CASSPSRGLLQETQYF TGTGCCAGCTCACCATCCCGGGGCCTCCTGCAGGAGACCCAGTACTTC . TRBJ2-5 . TRBV18
CASSFKIGWNYGYTF TGTGCCAGCAGCTTTAAAATAGGGTGGAACTATGGCTACACCTTC . TRBJ1-2 . TRBV11-2
CASSPRPGVIDTQYF TGTGCCAGTAGTCCGCGACCGGGGGTTATAGATACGCAGTATTTT . TRBJ2-3 . TRBV19
CASSQGSYTEAFF TGTGCCAGCAGTCAAGGGTCCTACACTGAAGCTTTCTTT . TRBJ1-1 . TRBV7-9
CASSPRGFGANVLTF TGTGCCAGCTCACCTCGGGGGTTTGGGGCCAACGTCCTGACTTTC . TRBJ2-6 once TRBV18
CASSLIQATGELFF TGTGCCAGCAGTTTAATCCAAGCCACCGGGGAGCTGTTTTTT . TRBJ2-2 . TRBV28
CASSLDGGGGEKLFF TGTGCCAGCAGCTTGGACGGGGGCGGTGGTGAAAAACTGTTTTTT . TRBJ1-4 . TRBV5-4
CASSVAAGNYGYTF TGCGCCAGCAGTGTGGCCGCGGGGAACTATGGCTACACCTTC . TRBJ1-2 . TRBV10-2
CATSRDSQATEQYF TGTGCCACCAGCAGAGATTCTCAGGCGACCGAGCAGTACTTC . TRBJ2-7 . TRBV15
CASSPRDGQGVEAFF TGTGCCAGCTCACCACGCGACGGACAGGGGGTTGAAGCTTTCTTT TRBD1 TRBJ1-1 once TRBV18
CASSAPPGYNEQFF TGTGCCAGCAGCGCACCACCAGGGTACAATGAGCAGTTCTTC . TRBJ2-1 . TRBV9
CAISRASGGARDTQYF TGTGCCATCAGTCGGGCTAGCGGGGGGGCGAGGGATACGCAGTATTTT TRBD2 TRBJ2-3 . TRBV10-3
CASRGHYGEQYF TGTGCCAGCAGGGGACACTACGGCGAGCAGTACTTC . TRBJ2-7 few TRBV6-1
CASGPGTGKVRETQYF TGTGCCAGCGGACCCGGGACAGGGAAGGTTCGGGAGACCCAGTACTTC TRBD1 TRBJ2-5 . TRBV28
CASGTSGSGVTDTQYF TGTGCCTCGGGGACTAGCGGGAGTGGTGTAACAGATACGCAGTATTTT TRBD2 TRBJ2-3 . TRBV10-3
CSVESVTDTQYF TGCAGCGTTGAATCCGTCACAGATACGCAGTATTTT . TRBJ2-3 . TRBV29-1
CASSLAGAEPQHF TGCGCCAGCAGCTTGGCGGGGGCTGAGCCCCAGCATTTT . TRBJ1-5 . TRBV5-1